This record concerns one TCR beta chain sequence. What this receptor recognizes is not known. No base quality information exists; no much larger clone differs at one position. The data stem from a study of immune characterization of retroperitoneal liposarcoma (dated by TCRdb to between 2018 and 2021). Reading from cysteine to phenylalanine, the CDR3 counts 15 amino acids. Only the CDR3 part of the read is kept: 45 bases, read in frame from the first base. V and J lose 4 bases and 10 bases, and a span of 20 bases separates them. Per the germline V gene, SGHAT is the CDR1 and FQNNGV is the CDR2. Libraries were built with PCR. The data were produced on a NextSeq 500. Using fastp trimming at Q25 and MiXCR clonotype assembly, TCRdb reanalyzed the public sequencing data and kept in-frame beta chains. CDR3 protein duplicates are merged, each entry listing the most common genes and DNA. Present in this sample are 8,000 to 11,000 distinct CDR3 sequences, 25% to 35% of which were seen just once. The ten largest clones add up to 8.5% of the sample.

This clonotype was sampled from a female donor with retroperitoneal liposarcoma. Specimen: tumor tissue. Recombination joined TRBV11-2 with TRBJ2-1; the D region may be TRBD1 or TRBD2, each matching 5 bases equally. The CDR3 protein is CASSSVWGSSYEQFF. The nucleotides are TGTGCCAGCAGCTCCGTGTGGGGGAGCTCCTACGAGCAGTTCTTC.